Reported below is one T cell receptor (beta chain). A Seattle source enrolled patients during active infection and followed them longitudinally. This specimen comes from a study of blood T cell repertoires in COVID-19. The overall study: From the United States, Italy and Spain came samples of acute and convalescent COVID-19. The cDNA or gDNA used as material had been derived from T cells, B-cell-depleted T cells, or PBMCs.

Original handling: Amplification of reference gene primers provided the estimated nucleated cell counts. Here immunoSEQ multiplex PCR was the method, and the copy in TCRdb shows in-frame clones only, minus some. V and J calls and clone size are copied from that table; D and trimming were computed from the DNA. This repertoire shows 170,000 or so clones, more than 75% found once; its top ten account for 9.5% to 15%. Per the germline V gene, CDR1 is MNHNY and CDR2 is SVGAGI (reference sequence). V was shortened by 3 bases and J by 6 bases, with 9 bases between the two germline ends. CDR3 length: 14 amino acids.

This sequence joins TRBV6-6 and TRBJ1-6, with D uncertain. The clonotype originates from a woman in her seventies with COVID-19, enrolled during active disease. The sequenced sample consisted of peripheral blood. This chain's CDR3 is CASSYSRSNSPLHF. The CDR3 DNA reads as TGTGCCAGCAGTTATTCCAGGTCTAATTCACCCCTCCACTTT.